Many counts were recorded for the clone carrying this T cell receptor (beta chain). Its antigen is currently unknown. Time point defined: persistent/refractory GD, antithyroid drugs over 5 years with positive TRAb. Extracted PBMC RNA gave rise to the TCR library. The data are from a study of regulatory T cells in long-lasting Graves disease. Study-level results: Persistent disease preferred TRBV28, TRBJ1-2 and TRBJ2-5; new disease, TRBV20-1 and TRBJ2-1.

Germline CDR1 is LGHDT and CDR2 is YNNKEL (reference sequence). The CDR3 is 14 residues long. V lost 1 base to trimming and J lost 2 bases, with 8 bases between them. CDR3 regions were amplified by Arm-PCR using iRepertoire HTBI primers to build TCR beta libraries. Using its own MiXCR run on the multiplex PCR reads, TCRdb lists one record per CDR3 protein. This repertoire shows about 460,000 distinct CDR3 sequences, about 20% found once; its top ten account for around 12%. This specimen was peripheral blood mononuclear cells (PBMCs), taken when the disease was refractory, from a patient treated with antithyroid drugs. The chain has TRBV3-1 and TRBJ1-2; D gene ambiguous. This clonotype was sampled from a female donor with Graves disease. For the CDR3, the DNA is TGTGCCAGCAGCCAAGGAGGCCACAACTATGGCTACACCTTC. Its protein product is CASSQGGHNYGYTF.